This entry is about one T cell receptor beta chain. There were only Caucasian adults among the donors, and all lived in Nashville, Tennessee. Roughly 93 million PBMCs supplied genomic DNA for unsorted samples. Sequenced by immunoSEQ multiplex PCR; TCRdb stores in-frame clones only, minus some. This table has around 500,000 clones, roughly 80% appearing once. These data come from a study of shared clonotypes between healthy human individuals. Germline CDR1 and CDR2: GTSNPN and SVGIG (reference sequence). The CDR3 is 16 amino acids. The junction had 8 bases not matched to a gene; V was cut back by 1 base and J by 1 base.

The sequence was obtained from a woman aged 40-49 years in good health. Some clones in this sample may be carry-over from other donors' samples. Sequencing was performed on PBMCs. This chain uses TRBV30 with TRBJ2-3, with 7 bases lining up with TRBD2. The CDR3 DNA sequence: TGTGCCTGGAGTGCCGGGGGGAGCGGGGGCACAGATACGCAGTATTTT. It is translated as CAWSAGGSGGTDTQYF. The full variable domain, its missing parts supplied by reference TRBV30 and TRBJ2-3, is SQTIHQWPATLVQPVGSPLSLECTVEGTSNPNLYWYRQAAGRGLQLLFYSVGIGQISSEVPQNLSASRPQDRQFILSSKKLLLSDSGFYLCAWSAGGSGGTDTQYFGPGTRLTVL.